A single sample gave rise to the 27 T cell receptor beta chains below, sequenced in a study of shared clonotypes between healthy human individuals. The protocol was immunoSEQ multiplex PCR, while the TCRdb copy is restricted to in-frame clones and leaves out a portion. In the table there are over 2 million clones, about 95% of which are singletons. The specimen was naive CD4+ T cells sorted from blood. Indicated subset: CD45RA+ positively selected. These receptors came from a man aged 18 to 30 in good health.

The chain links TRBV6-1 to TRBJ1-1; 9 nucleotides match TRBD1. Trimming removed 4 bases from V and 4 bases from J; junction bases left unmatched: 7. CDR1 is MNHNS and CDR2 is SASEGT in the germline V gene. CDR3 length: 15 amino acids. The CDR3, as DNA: TGTGCCAGCAGTGTTAATACAGGGGGCGTCACTGAAGCTTTCTTT. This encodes CASSVNTGGVTEAFF.

The CDR3 spells CASSEGSKGETQYF. CDR3 in DNA: TGTGCCAGCAGTGAAGGAAGCAAGGGGGAGACCCAGTACTTC. This rearrangement joins TRBV6-1 to TRBJ2-5; perhaps TRBD1 as D (5 bases). Germline-derived CDR1 and CDR2 are MNHNS and SASEGT. Trimming took 1 base from V and 5 from J, leaving 11 bases between them. This CDR3 region has 14 residues.

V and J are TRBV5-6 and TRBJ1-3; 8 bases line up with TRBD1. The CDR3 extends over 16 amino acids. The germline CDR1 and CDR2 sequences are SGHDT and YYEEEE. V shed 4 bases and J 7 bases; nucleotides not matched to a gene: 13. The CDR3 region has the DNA TGTGCCAGCAGCCTCCGTCCCGGACAGGGAGGGAACACCATATATTTT. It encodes CASSLRPGQGGNTIYF.

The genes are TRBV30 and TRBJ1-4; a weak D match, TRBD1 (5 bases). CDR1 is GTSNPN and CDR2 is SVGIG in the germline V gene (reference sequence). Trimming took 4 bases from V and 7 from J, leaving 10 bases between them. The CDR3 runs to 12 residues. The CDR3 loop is CAWTSGGEKLFF. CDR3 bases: TGTGCCTGGACGTCGGGGGGTGAAAAACTGTTTTTT.

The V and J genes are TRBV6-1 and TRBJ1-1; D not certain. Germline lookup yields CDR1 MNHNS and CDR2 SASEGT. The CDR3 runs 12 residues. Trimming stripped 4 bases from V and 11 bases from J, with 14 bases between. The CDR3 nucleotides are TGTGCCAGCAGTGGTCCGGGAATATTGGCTTTCTTT. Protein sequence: CASSGPGILAFF.

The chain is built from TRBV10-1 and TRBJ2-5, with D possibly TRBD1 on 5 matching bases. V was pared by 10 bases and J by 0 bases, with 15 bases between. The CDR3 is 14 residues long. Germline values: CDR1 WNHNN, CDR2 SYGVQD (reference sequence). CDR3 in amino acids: CATKGSRDQETQYF. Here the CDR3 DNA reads TGCGCCACCAAAGGTAGCAGGGACCAAGAGACCCAGTACTTC.

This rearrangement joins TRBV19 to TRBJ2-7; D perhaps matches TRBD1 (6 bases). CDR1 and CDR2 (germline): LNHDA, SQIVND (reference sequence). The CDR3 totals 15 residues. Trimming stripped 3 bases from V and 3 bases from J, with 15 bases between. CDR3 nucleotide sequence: TGTGCCAGTAGTATTTCAGGGGCAGGGGTCTACGAGCAGTACTTC. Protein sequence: CASSISGAGVYEQYF.

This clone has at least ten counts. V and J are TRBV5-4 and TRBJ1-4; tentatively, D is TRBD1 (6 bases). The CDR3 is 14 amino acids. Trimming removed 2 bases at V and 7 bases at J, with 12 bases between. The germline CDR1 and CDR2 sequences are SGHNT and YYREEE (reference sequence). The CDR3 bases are TGTGCCAGCAGCTTATCAGGGGATACTGAAAAACTGTTTTTT. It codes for CASSLSGDTEKLFF.

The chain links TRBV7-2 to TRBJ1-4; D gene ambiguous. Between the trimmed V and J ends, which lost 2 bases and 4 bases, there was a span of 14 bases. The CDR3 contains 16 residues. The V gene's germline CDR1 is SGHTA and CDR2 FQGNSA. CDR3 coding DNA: TGTGCCAGCAGCTTATTCCCTTCCGGTAATAATGAAAAACTGTTTTTT. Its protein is CASSLFPSGNNEKLFF.

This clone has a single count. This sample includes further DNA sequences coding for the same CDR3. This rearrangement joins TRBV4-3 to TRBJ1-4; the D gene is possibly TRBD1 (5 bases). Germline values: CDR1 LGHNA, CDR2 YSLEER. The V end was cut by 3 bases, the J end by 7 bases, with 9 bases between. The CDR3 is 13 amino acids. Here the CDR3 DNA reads TGCGCCAGCAGCCAGGGGCAGGCTGAAAAACTGTTTTTT. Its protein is CASSQGQAEKLFF.

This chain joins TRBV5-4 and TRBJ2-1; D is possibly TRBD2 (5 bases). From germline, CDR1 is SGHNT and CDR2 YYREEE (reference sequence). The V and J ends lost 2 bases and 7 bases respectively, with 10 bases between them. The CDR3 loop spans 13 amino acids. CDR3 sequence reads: CASSFDPGNEQFF. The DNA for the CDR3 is TGTGCCAGCAGCTTCGACCCGGGAAATGAGCAGTTCTTC.

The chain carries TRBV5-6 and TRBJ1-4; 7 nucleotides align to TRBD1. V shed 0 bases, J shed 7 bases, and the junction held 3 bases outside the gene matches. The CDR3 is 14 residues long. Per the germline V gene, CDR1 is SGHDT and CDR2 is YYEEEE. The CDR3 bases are TGTGCCAGCAGCTTGGGACAGGGTTTTGAAAAACTGTTTTTT. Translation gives CASSLGQGFEKLFF.

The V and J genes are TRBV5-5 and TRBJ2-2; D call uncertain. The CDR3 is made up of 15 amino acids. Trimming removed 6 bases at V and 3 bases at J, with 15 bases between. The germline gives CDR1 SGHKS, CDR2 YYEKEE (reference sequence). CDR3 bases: TGTGCCAGCACCGTGACTCCGTCTTACACCGGGGAGCTGTTTTTT. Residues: CASTVTPSYTGELFF.

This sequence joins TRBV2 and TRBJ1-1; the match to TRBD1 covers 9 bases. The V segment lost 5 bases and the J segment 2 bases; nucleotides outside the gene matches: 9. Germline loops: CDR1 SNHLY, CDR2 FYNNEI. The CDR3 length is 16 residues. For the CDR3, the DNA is TGTGCCAGCAGTCGCGCGGACAGGGGTCTAAACACTGAAGCTTTCTTT. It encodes CASSRADRGLNTEAFF. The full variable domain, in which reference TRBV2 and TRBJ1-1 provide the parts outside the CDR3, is EPEVTQTPSHQVTQMGQEVILRCVPISNHLYFYWYRQILGQKVEFLVSFYNNEISEKSEIFDDQFSVERPDGSNFTLKIRSTKLEDSAMYFCASSRADRGLNTEAFFGQGTRLTVV.

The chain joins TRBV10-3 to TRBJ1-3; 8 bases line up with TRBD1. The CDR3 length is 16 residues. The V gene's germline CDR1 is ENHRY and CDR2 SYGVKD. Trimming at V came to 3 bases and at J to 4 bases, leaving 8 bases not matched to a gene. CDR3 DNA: TGTGCCATCAGTGACCGCGGACAGGGCTTAGGAAACACCATATATTTT. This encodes CAISDRGQGLGNTIYF.

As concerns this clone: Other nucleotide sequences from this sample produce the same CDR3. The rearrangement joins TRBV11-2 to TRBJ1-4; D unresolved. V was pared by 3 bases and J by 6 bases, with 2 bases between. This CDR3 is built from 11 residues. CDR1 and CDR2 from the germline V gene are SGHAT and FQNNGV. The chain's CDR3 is CASSLHEKLFF. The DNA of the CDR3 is TGTGCCAGCAGCTTGCATGAAAAACTGTTTTTT.

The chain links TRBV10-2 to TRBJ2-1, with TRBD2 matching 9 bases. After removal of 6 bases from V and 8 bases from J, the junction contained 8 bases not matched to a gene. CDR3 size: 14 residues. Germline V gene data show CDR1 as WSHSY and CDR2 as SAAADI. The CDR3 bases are TGCGCCAGCAGGGACAGCGGGAGGAGGGATGAGCAGTTCTTC. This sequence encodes CASRDSGRRDEQFF.

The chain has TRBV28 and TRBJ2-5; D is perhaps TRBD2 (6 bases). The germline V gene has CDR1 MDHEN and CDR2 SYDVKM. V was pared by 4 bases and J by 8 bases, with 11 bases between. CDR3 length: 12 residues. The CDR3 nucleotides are TGTGCCAGCAGTTCCGGGACTTTAACCCAGTACTTC. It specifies CASSSGTLTQYF.

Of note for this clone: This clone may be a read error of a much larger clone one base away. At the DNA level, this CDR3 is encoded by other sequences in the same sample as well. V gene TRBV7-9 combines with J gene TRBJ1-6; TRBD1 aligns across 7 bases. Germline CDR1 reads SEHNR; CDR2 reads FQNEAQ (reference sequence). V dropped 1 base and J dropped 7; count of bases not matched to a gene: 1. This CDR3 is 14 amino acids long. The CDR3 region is CASSLEQGNSPLHF. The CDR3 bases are TGTGCCAGCAGCTTAGAACAGGGGAATTCACCCCTCCACTTT.

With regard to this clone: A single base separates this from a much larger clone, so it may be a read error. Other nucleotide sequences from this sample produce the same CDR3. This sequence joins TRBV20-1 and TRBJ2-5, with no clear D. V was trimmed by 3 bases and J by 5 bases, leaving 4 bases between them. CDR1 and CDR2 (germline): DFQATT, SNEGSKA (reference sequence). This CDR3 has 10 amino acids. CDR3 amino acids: CSAREETQYF. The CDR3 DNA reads TGCAGTGCTAGGGAGGAGACCCAGTACTTC.

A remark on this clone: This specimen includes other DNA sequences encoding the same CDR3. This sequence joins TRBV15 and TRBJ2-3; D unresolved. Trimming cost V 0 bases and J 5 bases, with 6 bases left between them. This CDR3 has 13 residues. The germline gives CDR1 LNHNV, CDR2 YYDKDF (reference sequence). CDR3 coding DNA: TGTGCCACCAGCAGAGATCGCGGAGATACGCAGTATTTT. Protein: CATSRDRGDTQYF.

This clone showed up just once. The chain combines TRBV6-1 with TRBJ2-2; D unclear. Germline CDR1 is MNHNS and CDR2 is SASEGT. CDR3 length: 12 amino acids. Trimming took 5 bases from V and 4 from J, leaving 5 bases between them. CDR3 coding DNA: TGTGCCAGCAGTCACGGCACCGGGGAGCTGTTTTTT. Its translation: CASSHGTGELFF.

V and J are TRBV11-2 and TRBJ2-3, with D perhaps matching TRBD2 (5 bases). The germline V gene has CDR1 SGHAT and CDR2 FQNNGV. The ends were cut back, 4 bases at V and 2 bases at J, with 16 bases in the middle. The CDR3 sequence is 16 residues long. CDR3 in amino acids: CASSSTMSGYTDTQYF. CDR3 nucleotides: TGTGCCAGCAGCTCTACTATGAGCGGATACACAGATACGCAGTATTTT.

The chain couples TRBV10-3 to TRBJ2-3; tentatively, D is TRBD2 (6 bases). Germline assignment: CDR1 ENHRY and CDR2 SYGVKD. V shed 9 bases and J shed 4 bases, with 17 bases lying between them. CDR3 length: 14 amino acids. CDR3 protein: CAISQRDLADTQYF. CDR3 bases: TGTGCCATTTCGCAACGGGACTTGGCAGATACGCAGTATTTT.

In nucleotides, the CDR3 is TGTGCCAGCAGTCTCCGACTAGCGGGAGTTGGGGAGACCCAGTACTTC. Translating it yields CASSLRLAGVGETQYF. This sequence joins TRBV27 and TRBJ2-5, with 12 bases aligning to TRBD2. V shed 5 bases, J shed 5 bases, and the junction held 9 bases outside the gene matches. The CDR3 covers 16 residues. The germline gives CDR1 MNHEY, CDR2 SMNVEV (reference sequence).

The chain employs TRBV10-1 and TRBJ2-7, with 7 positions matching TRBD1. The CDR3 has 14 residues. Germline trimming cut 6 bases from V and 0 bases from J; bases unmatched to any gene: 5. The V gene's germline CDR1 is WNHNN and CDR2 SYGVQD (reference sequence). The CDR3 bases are TGCGCCAGCAGCGCCGGGACAGACTCCTACGAGCAGTACTTC. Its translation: CASSAGTDSYEQYF.

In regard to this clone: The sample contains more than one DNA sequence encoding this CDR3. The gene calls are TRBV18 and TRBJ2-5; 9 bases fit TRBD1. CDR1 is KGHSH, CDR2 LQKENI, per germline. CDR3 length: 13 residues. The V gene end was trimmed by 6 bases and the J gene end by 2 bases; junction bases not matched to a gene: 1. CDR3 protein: CASSGQGQETQYF. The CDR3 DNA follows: TGTGCCAGCTCGGGACAGGGACAAGAGACCCAGTACTTC.